The 4 T cell receptor beta chains below come from one sample, sequenced in a study of cytomegalovirus exposure and HLA in healthy donors. The PCR employed 60 Vbeta primers together with 13 Jbeta primers. Measured with immunoSEQ multiplex PCR; TCRdb has only the in-frame clones, and not every one. Here the sample spans 150,000 to 200,000 clones, around 86% being singletons. The material sequenced was PBMCs. These receptor sequences come from a man aged 45-65 years in good health and CMV-seronegative.

The chain is built from TRBV20-1 and TRBJ1-1; perhaps TRBD1 as D (6 bases). The CDR3 loop spans 11 amino acids. Trimming left V 4 bases short and J 7 bases short, with 10 bases between. Germline V CDR1 and CDR2: DFQATT, SNEGSKA (reference sequence). The CDR3 here is CSAKRTVEAFF. Here the CDR3 DNA reads TGCAGTGCTAAGAGGACAGTTGAAGCTTTCTTT.

The chain couples TRBV12-5 to TRBJ2-7; 10 bases align to TRBD2. This CDR3 has 18 residues. J lost 3 bases, V lost 2 bases, and 13 bases had no gene match. Germline CDR1 reads LGHNT; CDR2 reads FRNRAP. CDR3 DNA sequence: TGTGCTAGTGGTTTGCCTACCCACGACCAGCGGGAGGGCTACGAGCAGTACTTC. Residues: CASGLPTHDQREGYEQYF.

This chain uses TRBV11-3 with TRBJ2-1, with unresolved D. The CDR3 has 16 amino acids. CDR1 is SGHNT, CDR2 YENEEA, per germline. V lost 0 bases and J lost 4, with 13 bases in between. Here the CDR3 DNA reads TGTGCCAGCAGCTTAGAGTCTAGATTTGGGTACAATGAGCAGTTCTTC. This codes for CASSLESRFGYNEQFF.

The chain links TRBV27 to TRBJ2-7; 11 bases match TRBD2. Germline CDR1 is MNHEY and CDR2 is SMNVEV (reference sequence). Trimming cost V 5 bases and J 7 bases; bases outside gene matches: 19. The length of the CDR3 is 18 residues. CDR3 loop: CASSTLGNLAGGPREQYF. Written as DNA, the CDR3 is TGTGCCAGCAGTACACTCGGGAATTTAGCGGGGGGGCCCAGGGAGCAGTACTTC.